This TCR beta chain was identified in a study of Ad26.COV2.S vaccination and SARS-CoV-2 variants. Treatment: roughly 19 received Ad26.COV2.S at low or high dose, single or two shots; several received placebo; per-sample allocation not given. Sampling happened 63 days after the first vaccine or placebo injection. Expression of Wuhan-strain SARS-CoV-2 spike came from the Ad26 vector that formed the vaccine. Sequenced by immunoSEQ multiplex PCR; TCRdb stores in-frame clones only, minus some. The sample carries approximately 410,000 clones, more than 75% recorded once. The CDR3 is made up of 20 amino acids.

Specimen: peripheral blood, collected in a trial of Ad26.COV2.S vaccine versus placebo. The chain combines TRBV1 with TRBJ2-1; no check of the table's D call, TRBD2, against the DNA was made. TRBV1 is a pseudogene. The receptor comes from a person aged 18 to 59 who received the Ad26.COV2.S COVID-19 vaccine or a placebo. In DNA form, the CDR3 reads TGCACCAGCAGGAATATGGTCTCGCCGTCGAGCGGGGGGGCGATTAGTGAGCAGTTCTTC. It specifies CTSRNMVSPSSGGAISEQFF.